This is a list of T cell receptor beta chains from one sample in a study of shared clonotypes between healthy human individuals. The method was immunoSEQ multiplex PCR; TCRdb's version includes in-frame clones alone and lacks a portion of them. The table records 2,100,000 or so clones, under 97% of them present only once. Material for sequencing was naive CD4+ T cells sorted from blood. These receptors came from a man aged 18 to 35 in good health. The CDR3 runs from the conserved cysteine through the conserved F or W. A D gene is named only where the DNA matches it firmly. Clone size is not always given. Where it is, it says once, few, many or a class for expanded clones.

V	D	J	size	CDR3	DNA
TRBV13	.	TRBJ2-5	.	CASSQVSRETQYF	TGTGCCAGCAGCCAAGTATCGAGAGAGACCCAGTACTTC
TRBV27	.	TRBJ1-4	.	CASSFSRQGTNEKLFF	TGTGCCAGCAGCTTTAGTCGGCAGGGCACTAATGAAAAACTGTTTTTT
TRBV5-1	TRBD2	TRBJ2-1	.	CASSQTSGSVNEQFF	TGCGCCAGCAGCCAGACTAGCGGGAGTGTCAATGAGCAGTTCTTC
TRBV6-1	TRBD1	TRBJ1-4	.	CATGRDRGLEKLFF	TGTGCCACCGGCCGGGACAGGGGGCTTGAAAAACTGTTTTTT
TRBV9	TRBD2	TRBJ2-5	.	CASSVTSGRAETQYF	TGTGCCAGCAGCGTAACTAGCGGGAGGGCGGAGACCCAGTACTTC
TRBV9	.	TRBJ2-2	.	CASSVVAQDWYTGELFF	TGTGCCAGCAGCGTCGTTGCCCAAGACTGGTACACCGGGGAGCTGTTTTTT
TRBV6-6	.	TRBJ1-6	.	CASSWKREGSSPLHF	TGTGCCAGCAGTTGGAAAAGGGAAGGGTCTTCACCCCTCCACTTT
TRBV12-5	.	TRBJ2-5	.	CASGRDLETQYF	TGTGCTAGTGGCCGGGACCTAGAGACCCAGTACTTC
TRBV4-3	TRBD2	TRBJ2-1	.	CASSLGLAGAYNEQFF	TGCGCCAGCAGCCTTGGACTAGCGGGAGCCTACAATGAGCAGTTCTTC
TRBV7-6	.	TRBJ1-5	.	CASSFAGQPQHF	TGTGCCAGCAGCTTTGCGGGGCAGCCCCAGCATTTT
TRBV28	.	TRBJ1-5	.	CASSKDRKGNQPQHF	TGTGCCAGCAGCAAAGACAGGAAGGGCAATCAGCCCCAGCATTTT
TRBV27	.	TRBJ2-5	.	CASSKTTVRQETQYF	TGTGCCAGCAGTAAAACCACAGTACGCCAAGAGACCCAGTACTTC
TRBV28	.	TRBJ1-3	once	CASSKGRQSSGNTIYF	TGTGCCAGCAGCAAGGGGAGGCAAAGCTCTGGAAACACCATATATTTT
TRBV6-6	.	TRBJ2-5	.	CASSRTSRETQYF	TGTGCCAGCAGCCGCACTAGTCGAGAGACCCAGTACTTC
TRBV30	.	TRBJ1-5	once	CAWSPDGTANQPQHF	TGTGCCTGGAGTCCCGACGGGACGGCTAATCAGCCCCAGCATTTT
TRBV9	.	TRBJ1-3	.	CASSVTAISGNTIYF	TGTGCCAGCAGCGTCACAGCAATCTCTGGAAACACCATATATTTT
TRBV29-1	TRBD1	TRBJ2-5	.	CSVGGTGKETQYF	TGCAGCGTTGGGGGGACAGGGAAAGAGACCCAGTACTTC
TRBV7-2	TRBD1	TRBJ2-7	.	CASSTGGGILEQYF	TGTGCCAGCAGCACAGGGGGCGGGATTTTAGAGCAGTACTTC
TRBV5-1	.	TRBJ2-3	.	CASSLGQTTDTQYF	TGCGCCAGCAGCTTGGGCCAGACTACAGATACGCAGTATTTT
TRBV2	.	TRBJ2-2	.	CASSARQTTNTGELFF	TGTGCCAGCAGTGCTAGACAGACAACGAACACCGGGGAGCTGTTTTTT
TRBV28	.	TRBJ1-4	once	CASNSGLNEKLFF	TGTGCCAGCAACTCGGGCCTTAATGAAAAACTGTTTTTT
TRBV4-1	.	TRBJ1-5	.	CASSQELSTNQPQHF	TGCGCCAGCAGCCAAGAACTCTCGACCAATCAGCCCCAGCATTTT
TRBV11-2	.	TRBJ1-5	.	CASSLDSSSNQPQHF	TGTGCCAGCAGCTTAGATAGTTCGAGCAATCAGCCCCAGCATTTT
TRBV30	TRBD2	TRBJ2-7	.	CAWRLAGGTYEQYF	TGTGCCTGGAGGCTAGCGGGAGGTACCTACGAGCAGTACTTC
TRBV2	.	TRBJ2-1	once	CASSEVGGSYNEQFF	TGTGCCAGCAGTGAAGTTGGGGGGAGCTACAATGAGCAGTTCTTC
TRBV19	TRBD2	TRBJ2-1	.	CASSIGAGRAGLNEQFF	TGTGCCAGTAGTATAGGGGCCGGGAGGGCCGGGCTCAATGAGCAGTTCTTC
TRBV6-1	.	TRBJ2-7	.	CASSESTYEQYF	TGTGCCAGCAGTGAATCAACCTACGAGCAGTACTTC
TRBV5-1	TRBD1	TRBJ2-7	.	CASSLEDRGLEQYF	TGCGCCAGCAGCTTGGAGGACAGGGGACTCGAGCAGTACTTC
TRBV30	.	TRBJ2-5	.	CAWRKGQETQYF	TGTGCCTGGAGAAAAGGACAAGAGACCCAGTACTTC
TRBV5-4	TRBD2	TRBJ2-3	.	CASSPRTSGGSTDTQYF	TGTGCCAGCAGCCCACGGACTAGCGGGGGCAGCACAGATACGCAGTATTTT
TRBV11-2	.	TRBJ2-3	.	CASSPESRLQYF	TGTGCCAGCAGCCCCGAGTCGCGTCTGCAGTATTTT
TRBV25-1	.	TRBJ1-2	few	CASSDPVYGYTF	TGTGCCAGCAGTGACCCAGTCTATGGCTACACCTTC
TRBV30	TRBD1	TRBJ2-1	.	CAWSRGTGLYNEQFF	TGTGCCTGGAGCCGAGGGACAGGGCTCTACAATGAGCAGTTCTTC
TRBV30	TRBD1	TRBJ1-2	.	CAWSASDREYGYTF	TGTGCCTGGAGTGCCTCCGACAGGGAATACGGCTACACCTTC
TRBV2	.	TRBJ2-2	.	CASSERTILTGELFF	TGTGCCAGCAGTGAACGGACTATACTCACCGGGGAGCTGTTTTTT
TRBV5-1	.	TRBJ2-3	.	CASTIGNSGTDTQYF	TGCGCCAGCACGATCGGCAATTCGGGGACAGATACGCAGTATTTT
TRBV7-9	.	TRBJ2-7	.	CASSLGTGYYEQYF	TGTGCCAGCAGCTTGGGTACGGGCTACTACGAGCAGTACTTC
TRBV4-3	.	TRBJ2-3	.	CASSQDSRTDTQYF	TGCGCCAGCAGCCAAGATTCGCGCACAGATACGCAGTATTTT
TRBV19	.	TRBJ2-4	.	CASSKSGNIQYF	TGTGCCAGTAGTAAGAGCGGGAACATTCAGTACTTC
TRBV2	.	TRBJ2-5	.	CASPPSGQETQYF	TGTGCCAGCCCTCCCAGCGGCCAAGAGACCCAGTACTTC
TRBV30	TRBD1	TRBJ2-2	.	CAWSKRQGTGELFF	TGTGCCTGGAGTAAGAGACAGGGTACCGGGGAGCTGTTTTTT
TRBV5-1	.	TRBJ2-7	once	CASSPPERHYEQYF	TGCGCCAGCAGCCCCCCGGAGCGACACTACGAGCAGTACTTC
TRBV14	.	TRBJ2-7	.	CASSQDQGQRYEQYF	TGTGCCAGCAGCCAAGATCAAGGTCAGCGCTACGAGCAGTACTTC
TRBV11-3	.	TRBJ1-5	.	CASSEKGRNQPQHF	TGTGCCAGCAGCGAAAAAGGGCGAAATCAGCCCCAGCATTTT
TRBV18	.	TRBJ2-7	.	CASSPPVVRPTIDEQYF	TGTGCCAGCTCACCGCCTGTCGTTCGTCCGACGATCGACGAGCAGTACTTC
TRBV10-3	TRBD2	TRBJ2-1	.	CAISVGPSGGDEQFF	TGTGCCATCAGTGTTGGGCCTAGCGGGGGAGATGAGCAGTTCTTC
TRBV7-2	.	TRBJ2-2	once	CASSLHRAGTGELFF	TGTGCCAGCAGCTTGCACAGGGCGGGCACCGGGGAGCTGTTTTTT